The TCR beta chain under discussion was sequenced for a study of molecular identifiers for immune sequencing clone quantification (dated by TCRdb to 2016 to 2018). About the full investigation: For a replicate experiment, the RNA from either 20,000 or 100,000 naive CD8 T cells was divided into five aliquots, and four of those aliquots went on to sequencing. This methods study benchmarked molecular-identifier clustering-based TCR repertoire sequencing (MIDCIRS) and TCR RNA copy counting, using CD8 T cells to do so.

Naive CD8 T cell libraries were made from about 20,000 to 1,000,000 sorted cells using 10%, 30% or 50% of purified RNA. Naive CD8 T cells were FACS-sorted as CD8+CD4-CCR7+CD45RA+ on a BD FACSAria II into RLT Plus buffer. Roughly nine TCR copies' worth of Jurkat RNA were spiked into roughly 19,000-1,000,000 naive CD8 T cell samples to test detection sensitivity. CD8 T cells were enriched using RosetteSep CD8+ T Cell Enrichment Cocktail and Ficoll-Paque, and the enriched cells then underwent ACK red cell lysis. The germline V gene yields SGHVS for CDR1 and FQNEAQ for CDR2. The CDR3 measures 16 amino acids from cysteine to phenylalanine. Only the CDR3 portion is preserved as DNA: 48 bases, with reading frame beginning at the first base. V and J are truncated by 2 bases and 5 bases respectively, leaving an intervening sequence of 19 bases. The library relied on PCR. The listed sequencing device is Illumina HiSeq 4000. Bulk TCR libraries were generated as previously described, with the TCR primers listed in Table S5 used. Purification of total RNA was performed with the Qiagen AllPrep DNA/RNA kit. Before any analysis, reads coming from multiple sequencing runs of the same library were combined into one pool. The authors' analysis ran thus. Reads were retained only if their TCR constant sequence matched exactly, and those retained reads were trimmed to 150 nt and grouped according to their 12-nt molecular barcodes. Reads within each barcode group were sub-clustered using a 15% Levenshtein threshold, and quality-weighted consensus sequences were constructed for each RNA molecule. Non-functional sequences were discarded, and so were lower-count sequences lying one edit away from another sequence. Based on fitting two negative binomial distributions, any barcode sub-cluster with under 20% of the maximum read count was discarded. Starting from the raw public reads, TCRdb applied fastp trimming at Q25, assembled clones with MiXCR and retained in-frame beta chains. Identical CDR3 protein sequences are pooled into one entry, listed with their most common genes and DNA. TCRdb's processing, not the study's, gives the V and J calls here. The sample contains over 55,000 distinct CDR3 sequences, around a sixth of them found a single time. 1.5% of the sample is held by the ten biggest clonotypes.

There are many counts of this clonotype. Its target antigen remains unknown. Nothing much larger sits one base from this clone, and base qualities are not available. Findings and caveats that apply to the study as a whole: Spiked-in Jurkat TCR RNA equivalent to a single cell was reported to be detectable even among 850,000 to 1,000,000 naive CD8 T cells. Spiked-in Jurkat TCR RNA (about ten copies' worth), which is not part of the donor repertoire, was contained in the naive libraries. Modeling indicated around 3 TCR RNA copies recovered per cell, compared with about 9.4 by digital PCR, which implies a capture efficiency of approximately 31%. Highly expanded clone sizes could be underestimated because identical TCR molecules may share a barcode. In CMV-specific effector cells, clones with more than 20 RNA copies contained over 98% of molecules, whereas in naive cells such clones contained under 1% of molecules. Without barcode sub-clustering, chimeric consensus sequences inflated TCR diversity; chimeras reached as high as 47%.

The chain couples TRBV7-8 to TRBJ2-7; the D region is possibly TRBD1 or TRBD2, each matching across 6 bases. The specimen was naive CD8+ T cells from blood, with Jurkat cell RNA spiked in. Explained via the paper, the cell subset or site label denotes: FACS-sorted CD8+CD4-CCR7+CD45RA+ naive T cells. The sequence came from a human donor in good health. Some libraries in this study had Jurkat cell RNA spiked in. The DNA is as follows: TGTGCCAGCAGCTTACGGGGGCGGCCCCGAGGTAACGAGCAGTACTTC. Its protein product is CASSLRGRPRGNEQYF.